The sequence of this T cell receptor beta chain was determined in a study of cytomegalovirus exposure and HLA in healthy donors. As to this clone: The antigen is unknown. This sample also contains other DNA sequences that code for the same CDR3.

This CDR3 has 14 amino acids. With 0 bases removed from V and 4 bases from J, the gap between germline ends came to 7 bases. Germline CDR1 and CDR2: MNHEY and SMNVEV (reference sequence). PCR was performed using 60 Vbeta and 13 Jbeta primers. Produced via immunoSEQ multiplex PCR; TCRdb's table is partial and in-frame only. Among approximately 110,000 clones, around 77% were seen once, and the ten largest hold 5.4%. Notes on the study in general: Most TCR sequences proved rare, with some public TCRs found in many donors. It was reported in a later analysis that an Asian-associated ancestry cluster showed fewer N-insertions than the roughly 660-donor mean. Researchers reported in a later analysis that a missense DCLRE1C variant was tied to TCR beta V- and J-gene trimming.

Sequencing input: PBMCs. The receptor's source is a woman younger than 45 in good health and CMV-seropositive. The V and J genes are TRBV27 and TRBJ1-5, with D perhaps matching TRBD1 (5 bases). CDR3 coding DNA: TGTGCCAGCAGTTTATCTAGGGGAAATCAGCCCCAGCATTTT. It encodes CASSLSRGNQPQHF.